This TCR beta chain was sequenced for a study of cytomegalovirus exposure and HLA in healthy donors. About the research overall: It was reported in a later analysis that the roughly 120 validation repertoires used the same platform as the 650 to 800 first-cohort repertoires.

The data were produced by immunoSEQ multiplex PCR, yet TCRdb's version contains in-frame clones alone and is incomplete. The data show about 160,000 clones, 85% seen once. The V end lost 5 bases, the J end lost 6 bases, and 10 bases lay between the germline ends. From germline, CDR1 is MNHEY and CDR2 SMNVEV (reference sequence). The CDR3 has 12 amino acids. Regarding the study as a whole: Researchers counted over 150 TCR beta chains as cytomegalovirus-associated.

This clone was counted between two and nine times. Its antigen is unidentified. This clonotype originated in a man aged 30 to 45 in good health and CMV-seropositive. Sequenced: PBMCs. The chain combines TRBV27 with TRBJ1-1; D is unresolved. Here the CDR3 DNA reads TGTGCCAGCAGTACCGGAGTAGCTGAAGCTTTCTTT. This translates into CASSTGVAEAFF.